The sequence of this T cell receptor (beta chain) was determined in a study of shared clonotypes between healthy human individuals. As to this clone: The antigen remains undetermined.

The repertoire was sequenced with immunoSEQ multiplex PCR; TCRdb's copy has only in-frame clones and lacks some. Of about 600,000 clones listed, 95% to 98% are singletons. Study conclusions and caveats: A reduction in generation probabilities was seen for non-shared clonotypes relative to those shared by all four donors. On the whole, naive subsets had larger estimated richness than memory subsets had. Around 4.9% of naive CD4 clonotypes were shared across a handful of donors. An expected dependence of interdonor clonotype sharing on sequencing depth was noted.

The naive CD8 subset, CD45RO-negative cells positively selected for CCR7, excluded terminally differentiated effector memory CD45RA+ cells. The V end was cut by 2 bases, the J end by 0 bases, with 10 bases between. Germline assignment: CDR1 WSHSY and CDR2 SAAADI. This CDR3 contains 15 residues. V gene TRBV10-2 combines with J gene TRBJ1-1; D may be TRBD1 (5 bases). The TCR was taken from a man under 40 in good health. Sequenced input: naive CD8+ T cells sorted from blood. CDR3 protein: CASSEGRGMNTEAFF. The CDR3 DNA reads as TGCGCCAGCAGTGAGGGTAGGGGAATGAACACTGAAGCTTTCTTT.